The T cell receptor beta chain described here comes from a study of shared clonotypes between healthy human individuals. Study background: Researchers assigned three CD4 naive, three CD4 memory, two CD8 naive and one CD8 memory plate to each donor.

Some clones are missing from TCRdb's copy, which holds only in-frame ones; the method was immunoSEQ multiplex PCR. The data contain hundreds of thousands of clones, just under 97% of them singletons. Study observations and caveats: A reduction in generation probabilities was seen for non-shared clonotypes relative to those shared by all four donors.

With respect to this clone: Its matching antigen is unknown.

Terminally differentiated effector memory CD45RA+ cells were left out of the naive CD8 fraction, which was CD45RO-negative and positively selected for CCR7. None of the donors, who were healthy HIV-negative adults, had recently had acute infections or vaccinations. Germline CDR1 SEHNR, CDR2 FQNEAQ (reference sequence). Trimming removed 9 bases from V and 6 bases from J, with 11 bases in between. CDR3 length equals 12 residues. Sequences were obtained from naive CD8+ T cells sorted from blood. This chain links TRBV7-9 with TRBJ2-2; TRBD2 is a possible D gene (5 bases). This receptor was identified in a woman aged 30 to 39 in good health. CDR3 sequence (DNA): TGTGCCAGAGTAGAGGAGGCCGGGGAGCTGTTTTTT. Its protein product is CARVEEAGELFF.